A single T cell receptor beta chain is shown here with its context. What it recognizes is unknown. Other DNA sequences in this sample translate to the same CDR3. Losses at the gene ends were 3 bases for V and 3 bases for J; bases not matched to a gene: 1. This CDR3 is built from 13 residues. Germline CDR1 reads SGHTA; CDR2 reads FQGTGA. The sample comes from a study of cytomegalovirus exposure and HLA in healthy donors. Study-level results: No immune exposure information besides CMV serostatus was available. Reports indicated that the classifier achieved high specificity and sensitivity in diagnosing cytomegalovirus status.

The PCR contained 60 Vbeta and 13 Jbeta primers. The table came from immunoSEQ multiplex PCR; TCRdb's copy has only in-frame clones and leaves some out. The sample records about 190,000 clones, about 83% being singletons. The sequenced sample consisted of PBMCs. The genes are TRBV7-3 and TRBJ1-1; 7 bases fit TRBD1. This TCR derives from a man aged 40-49 years in good health and CMV-seropositive. DNA of the CDR3: TGTGCCAGCAGCTTCCAGGGGGACACTGAAGCTTTCTTT. It is translated as CASSFQGDTEAFF.